Sequencing of this T cell receptor (beta chain) was carried out in a study of cytomegalovirus exposure and HLA in healthy donors. Note on this clone: Its target is unknown.

PCR involved 60 Vbeta and 13 Jbeta primers. The data were produced by immunoSEQ multiplex PCR, yet TCRdb's version contains in-frame clones alone and is incomplete. Among 170,000 or so clones listed, under 90% were seen once. The CDR3 length is 19 residues. Germline V CDR1 and CDR2: SGHAT, FQNNGV. Trimming removed 1 base from V and 4 bases from J; junction bases left unmatched: 13. Study results and limitations: The investigators catalogued some 150 TCR beta chains as cytomegalovirus-associated.

Source material: PBMCs. This sequence originates from a man aged 30-40 years in good health and CMV-seropositive. V gene TRBV11-2 combines with J gene TRBJ2-1; 10 bases are shared with TRBD2. The CDR3 loop is CASSLVGGASGRPYNEQFF. CDR3 nucleotide sequence: TGTGCCAGCAGCTTAGTAGGAGGGGCTAGCGGGAGACCATACAATGAGCAGTTCTTC.